This TCR beta chain comes out of a study of T cell repertoires in cytomegalovirus infection. At the level of the study: CMV epitopes, recently identified HLA-C-restricted and well-studied HLA-B-restricted, were used. Study-wide results and limits: CMV carriers with the relevant HLA were identified by cumulative public TCR beta family frequency. Within the response measured ex vivo, HLA-C-restricted CMV-specific TCR beta clonotypes were dominant.

CDR1 is SGHRS, CDR2 YFSETQ, per germline. This CDR3 is built from 16 residues. V shed 4 bases and J shed 4 bases, with 18 bases lying between them. Only one count was recorded for this clonotype. Antigen: not known. TCRdb recomputed calls from the reads with MiXCR, one row per CDR3 protein. The profile covers under 850,000 distinct CDR3 sequences, with around a third appearing a single time and around a sixth taken by the ten largest. This TCR was sampled from a human donor in good health (CMV status not recorded). Some clones in this sample may be carry-over from other donors' samples. This specimen consisted of cultured PBMCs, obtained from culture after CMV antigen stimulation. The chain carries TRBV5-1 and TRBJ2-1; D gene ambiguous. Written as DNA, the CDR3 is TGCGCCAGCAGCCAAACGAAGGGCGTGCCTTACAATGAGCAGTTCTTC. Its protein is CASSQTKGVPYNEQFF. The variable domain in full, with the rest retrieved from reference TRBV5-1 and TRBJ2-1, is KAGVTQTPRYLIKTRGQQVTLSCSPISGHRSVSWYQQTPGQGLQFLFEYFSETQRNKGNFPGRFSGRQFSNSRSEMNVSTLELGDSALYLCASSQTKGVPYNEQFFGPGTRLTVL.